This T cell receptor (beta chain) derives from a study of blood T cells in healthy people across ages. V lost 3 bases and J 5 bases, leaving 10 bases between the germline ends. The CDR3 loop spans 13 amino acids. Many counts were recorded for this clonotype. A J-beta primer mix and a sample-barcoded 5' primer were used in a second PCR of roughly 7 to 12 cycles. Via MiXCR, TCRdb re-called the 5' RACE reads, giving one row per CDR3 protein. The table records some 1.7 million distinct CDR3 sequences, under 30% of them present only once. Specimen: blood. This TCR derives from a woman younger than 45 in good health. The V and J genes are TRBV12-3 or TRBV12-4 and TRBJ2-5; no clear D. CDR3 protein: CASSFVAFETQYF. The CDR3 DNA is TGTGCCAGCAGTTTCGTTGCTTTTGAGACCCAGTACTTC.